These 31 T cell receptor beta chains share one sample of origin, sequenced in a study of response to subunit inactivated influenza vaccine. In TCRdb, the RT-PCR reads were re-called with MiXCR into one record per CDR3 protein. The repertoire holds hundreds of thousands of distinct CDR3 sequences, with 25% as singletons. Sequencing was performed on CD4+ T cells sorted from PBMCs, taken 5 days after vaccination. These receptors came from a man aged 45-60 years who received an inactivated influenza vaccine.

The chain recombines TRBV5-4 with TRBJ2-7; 9 nucleotides match TRBD2. Per germline, CDR1 SGHNT and CDR2 YYREEE (reference sequence). This CDR3 is 14 amino acids long. Trimming took 0 bases from V and 7 from J; bases not matched to a gene: 5. DNA of the CDR3: TGTGCCAGCAGCTTGGTTAGCGGGAGTCGGGAGCAGTACTTC. This codes for CASSLVSGSREQYF.

This clonotype was seen a handful of times. The chain links TRBV6-2 or TRBV6-3 to TRBJ1-5; D may be TRBD1 (5 bases). V lost 6 bases and J lost 6, with 6 bases in between. The V gene's germline CDR1 is MNHEY and CDR2 SVGEGT. This CDR3 is 11 amino acids long. The CDR3 coding sequence is TGTGCCAGCAGCGGGGGTCAGCCCCAGCATTTT. Amino acids: CASSGGQPQHF.

The chain joins TRBV4-3 to TRBJ2-5; 8 nucleotides match TRBD2. The CDR3 runs to 17 residues. Unmatched junction bases numbered 13, after V lost 1 base and J lost 6 bases. From germline, CDR1 is LGHNA and CDR2 YSLEER. CDR3: CASSQARGRGARKTQYF. In nucleotides, the CDR3 is TGCGCCAGCAGCCAAGCACGCGGGCGGGGGGCCCGGAAGACCCAGTACTTC.

This clonotype was detected many times. CDR3 sequence: CASSYQYNEQFF. Written as DNA, the CDR3 is TGTGCCAGCAGCTACCAATACAATGAGCAGTTCTTC. The chain recombines TRBV11-2 with TRBJ2-1, with D uncertain. This CDR3 spans 12 amino acids. The V end was cut by 4 bases, the J end by 4 bases, with 5 bases between. Germline loops: CDR1 SGHAT, CDR2 FQNNGV.

The rearrangement links TRBV6-2 or TRBV6-3 to TRBJ2-3, with TRBD2 identical over 11 bases. V shed 2 bases and J 0 bases; nucleotides not matched to a gene: 7. The germline CDR1 and CDR2 sequences are MNHEY and SVGEGT. This CDR3 spans 18 amino acids. CDR3: CASSYPNSGGASTDTQYF. In DNA form, the CDR3 reads TGTGCCAGCAGTTACCCCAATAGCGGGGGGGCTAGCACAGATACGCAGTATTTT.

Note on this clonotype: One end of the junction does not line up with germline, which may come from a read error. The chain is built from TRBV12-3 or TRBV12-4 and TRBJ2-1; 7 bases line up with TRBD2. The CDR3 loop spans 13 amino acids. Written as DNA, the CDR3 is TGTGCCAGCAGTTTATCAGGGAGGGGAATCACAGTCTTC. Protein product: CASSLSGRGITVF.

The table lists this clonotype with many counts. This sequence joins TRBV20-1 and TRBJ2-2; the D gene is possibly TRBD2 (6 bases). The CDR3 runs 16 residues. Germline loops: CDR1 DFQATT, CDR2 SNEGSKA (reference sequence). Trimming removed 4 bases from V and 4 bases from J, with 19 bases in between. Written as DNA, the CDR3 is TGCAGTGCTAAGGTTGGGCTAGCGAGTGTCACCGGGGAGCTGTTTTTT. Residues: CSAKVGLASVTGELFF.

The chain links TRBV6-1 to TRBJ2-1, with 13 bases aligning to TRBD2. V lost 4 bases to trimming and J lost 2 bases; unmatched junction nucleotides: 11. CDR3 size: 19 residues. CDR1 is MNHNS and CDR2 is SASEGT in the germline V gene. The CDR3 coding sequence is TGTGCCAGCAGTGGGACTAGCGGGAGCAGTAAGCGAGCCTACAATGAGCAGTTCTTC. As protein: CASSGTSGSSKRAYNEQFF.

The chain uses TRBV9 and TRBJ2-1; maybe TRBD2 (6 bases). Germline V CDR1 and CDR2: SGDLS, YYNGEE. The CDR3 totals 15 residues. V lost 3 bases and J lost 3, with 13 bases in between. The CDR3: CASSASGYFYNEQFF. DNA for the CDR3: TGTGCCAGCAGCGCCAGCGGGTACTTCTACAATGAGCAGTTCTTC.

This sequence joins TRBV28 and TRBJ2-1; TRBD2 agrees at 7 bases. V gave up 5 bases and J gave up 6 bases; unmatched junction bases: 10. CDR1 and CDR2 from the germline V gene are MDHEN and SYDVKM. CDR3 length: 15 amino acids. Here the CDR3 reads CASSPWSGIGNEQFF. The DNA of the CDR3 is TGTGCCAGCAGTCCGTGGAGCGGGATTGGCAATGAGCAGTTCTTC.

V and J are TRBV12-3 or TRBV12-4 and TRBJ2-7; maybe TRBD2 (7 bases). The CDR3 contains 14 residues. Trimming removed 7 bases at V and 4 bases at J, with 17 bases between. This CDR3 reads CASTKGGGKYEQYF. CDR3 in DNA: TGTGCCAGCACCAAGGGAGGGGGTAAATACGAGCAGTACTTC.

This clonotype was seen more than once but under ten times. The chain is built from TRBV12-3 or TRBV12-4 and TRBJ1-5; D is possibly TRBD1 (5 bases). Trimming stripped 5 bases from V and 3 bases from J, with 11 bases between. This CDR3 spans 14 amino acids. CDR3 nucleotides: TGTGCCAGCAGTCCCCCGGGGCTCAATCAGCCCCAGCATTTT. This sequence encodes CASSPPGLNQPQHF.

The J gene is TRBJ2-7, the V gene TRBV7-2; TRBD2 is a possible D gene (7 bases). Germline CDR1 reads SGHTA; CDR2 reads FQGNSA. The CDR3 has 14 residues. Trimming took 7 bases from V and 7 from J, leaving 20 bases between them. The CDR3 DNA reads as TGTGCCAGCACTTTGGGGGGGCCCCACCCAGAGCAGTACTTC. Protein product: CASTLGGPHPEQYF.

The chain links TRBV18 to TRBJ2-7, with no clear D. Germline V gene lookup returns CDR1 KGHSH and CDR2 LQKENI. V was pared by 0 bases and J by 0 bases, with 6 bases between. The CDR3 contains 14 residues. As DNA, the CDR3 is TGTGCCAGCTCACCACCTGCGAGCTCCTACGAGCAGTACTTC. This sequence encodes CASSPPASSYEQYF. Variable domain in full (rest from reference TRBV18 and TRBJ2-7): NAGVMQNPRHLVRRRGQEARLRCSPMKGHSHVYWYRQLPEEGLKFMVYLQKENIIDESGMPKERFSAEFPKEGPSILRIQQVVRGDSAAYFCASSPPASSYEQYFGPGTRLTVT.

In this sample, this clonotype turned up many times. V is TRBV3-1 and J is TRBJ2-2, with D hard to call. The CDR3 contains 12 residues. The V end was cut by 3 bases, the J end by 7 bases, with 6 bases between. Germline assignment: CDR1 LGHDT and CDR2 YNNKEL (reference sequence). The CDR3 DNA reads TGTGCCAGCAGCCAGCCAAACGGGGAGCTGTTTTTT. Translating it yields CASSQPNGELFF.

This clonotype was recorded many times. This sequence joins TRBV5-1 and TRBJ1-2; 12 nucleotides agree with TRBD1. The CDR3 length is 15 residues. Germline V gene lookup returns CDR1 SGHRS and CDR2 YFSETQ. The V gene end was trimmed by 3 bases and the J gene end by 6 bases; junction bases not matched to a gene: 6. The chain's CDR3 is CASSSGQGAGDGYTF. CDR3 sequence (DNA): TGCGCCAGCAGCTCGGGACAGGGGGCAGGAGATGGCTACACCTTC.

The V call is TRBV27, the J call TRBJ1-2, with D possibly being TRBD1 (5 bases). Germline V CDR1 and CDR2: MNHEY, SMNVEV (reference sequence). The V gene lost 2 bases and the J gene lost 8 bases, with 21 bases spanning the gap. This CDR3 is built from 16 residues. The CDR3 loop is CASSLHRTLGAGGYTF. Written as DNA, the CDR3 is TGTGCCAGCAGTTTACACCGGACCCTTGGGGCTGGGGGCTACACCTTC.

The chain employs TRBV10-3 and TRBJ2-1; TRBD2 is a possible D gene (6 bases). V was pared by 6 bases and J by 12 bases, with 30 bases between. Germline V gene lookup returns CDR1 ENHRY and CDR2 SYGVKD. This CDR3 region has 17 residues. CDR3 amino acids: CAISLFSKGGPSRRQFF. The CDR3 nucleotides read TGTGCCATCAGCCTCTTTTCGAAGGGAGGCCCCTCCCGGCGGCAGTTCTTC.

The J gene is TRBJ2-7, the V gene TRBV6-1, with D maybe TRBD1 (6 bases). The V end lost 10 bases, the J end lost 2 bases, and 15 bases lay between the germline ends. This CDR3 is 13 amino acids long. CDR1 and CDR2 (germline): MNHNS, SASEGT. The CDR3 loop is CATSDSLTYEQYF. In nucleotides, the CDR3 is TGTGCCACCTCGGACAGCCTGACCTACGAGCAGTACTTC.

There are a few counts of this clonotype. The rearrangement uses TRBV2 and TRBJ2-1; 10 bases are shared with TRBD2. This CDR3 is built from 15 residues. V shed 6 bases, J shed 10 bases, and the junction held 12 bases outside the gene matches. CDR1 is SNHLY, CDR2 FYNNEI, per germline. The CDR3 nucleotides read TGTGCCAGCAGCCGGAGCGGGAGGGCCGGTCCCGAGCAGTTCTTC. Its translation is CASSRSGRAGPEQFF.

V and J are TRBV10-3 and TRBJ2-7, with TRBD1 matching 9 bases. V dropped 3 bases and J dropped 1; count of bases not matched to a gene: 10. Per the germline V gene, CDR1 is ENHRY and CDR2 is SYGVKD. This CDR3 is 17 amino acids long. The CDR3, as DNA: TGTGCCATCAGTGATCCTCGGACCGGGACAGGGTCCTACGAGCAGTACTTC. Translation gives CAISDPRTGTGSYEQYF.

This clonotype was seen repeatedly, ten times or more. V is TRBV12-3 or TRBV12-4 and J is TRBJ1-2; no clear D gene. V lost 2 bases and J lost 2, with 6 bases in between. The CDR3 has 13 amino acids. The CDR3 here is CASSLSGNYGYTF. The CDR3 nucleotides read TGTGCCAGCAGTTTATCCGGGAACTATGGCTACACCTTC.

This clonotype occurred a few times. The rearrangement links TRBV30 to TRBJ2-7; D gene unclear. Looked up from germline, CDR1 is GTSNPN and CDR2 is SVGIG (reference sequence). The CDR3 contains 12 residues. Trimming left V 0 bases short and J 3 bases short, with 6 bases between. CDR3 residues: CAWSVPGYEQYF. CDR3 DNA: TGTGCCTGGAGTGTACCTGGCTACGAGCAGTACTTC.

CDR3 sequence: CASSTTIFQETQYF. The CDR3 DNA reads TGTGCCAGCAGTACTACCATATTCCAAGAGACCCAGTACTTC. V is TRBV28 and J is TRBJ2-5; no reliable D call. V was pared by 5 bases and J by 1 base, with 11 bases between. The CDR3 spans 14 residues. CDR1 MDHEN and CDR2 SYDVKM come from the germline V gene.

The V call is TRBV6-5, the J call TRBJ2-3; D uncertain. CDR1 MNHEY and CDR2 SVGAGI come from the germline V gene. The CDR3 is 15 residues long. The V end lost 2 bases, the J end lost 2 bases, and 11 bases lay between the germline ends. The CDR3 region is CASSYQTSFTDTQYF. CDR3 coding DNA: TGTGCCAGCAGTTACCAGACGAGCTTCACAGATACGCAGTATTTT.

This clonotype came up many times. The rearrangement links TRBV9 to TRBJ2-3, with 9 bases that match TRBD1. The germline CDR1 and CDR2 sequences are SGDLS and YYNGEE. V lost 3 bases to trimming and J lost 2 bases; unmatched junction nucleotides: 7. The CDR3 runs to 16 residues. CDR3 coding DNA: TGTGCCAGCAGCGAAAGGACAGGGGCGAACACAGATACGCAGTATTTT. Translating it yields CASSERTGANTDTQYF.

This clonotype was observed a few times. V gene TRBV6-5 combines with J gene TRBJ1-2, with TRBD1 matching 8 bases. Germline V gene sequence: CDR1 MNHEY, CDR2 SVGAGI. The CDR3 is 14 amino acids. The V gene end was trimmed by 0 bases and the J gene end by 8 bases; junction bases not matched to a gene: 5. CDR3 sequence: CASSYSDRVDGYTF. The DNA for the CDR3 is TGTGCCAGCAGTTACTCGGACAGGGTGGACGGCTACACCTTC.

On this clonotype: A junction end diverges from the germline sequence, so it may reflect a read error. This chain links TRBV20-1 with TRBJ1-4, with D tentatively TRBD1 (5 bases). The CDR3 contains 14 residues. Germline CDR1 reads DFQATT; CDR2 reads SNEGSKA (reference sequence). Here the CDR3 reads CSAPDSATNVKLFF. CDR3 DNA sequence: TGCAGTGCTCCAGACAGCGCAACTAATGTAAAACTGTTTTTT.

There are a few counts of this clonotype. The V and J genes are TRBV28 and TRBJ1-2; D is possibly TRBD1 (6 bases). V was trimmed by 7 bases and J by 8 bases, leaving 17 bases between them. The CDR3 has 13 amino acids. Germline CDR1 and CDR2: MDHEN and SYDVKM. CDR3 residues: CASTLSGGGGYTF. The CDR3 DNA reads as TGTGCCAGCACCCTGAGCGGGGGGGGCGGCTACACCTTC.

This clonotype was detected only a few times. The V call is TRBV10-3, the J call TRBJ1-5; D ambiguous. CDR1 and CDR2 (germline): ENHRY, SYGVKD. Trimming stripped 2 bases from V and 3 bases from J, with 11 bases between. The CDR3 loop spans 15 amino acids. The CDR3 loop is CAISEAATSNQPQHF. In DNA, the CDR3 is TGTGCCATCAGTGAGGCGGCGACTTCCAATCAGCCCCAGCATTTT.

This clonotype was observed at least ten times. The chain links TRBV7-2 to TRBJ2-5; D may be TRBD2 (6 bases). V gave up 5 bases and J gave up 1 base, with 14 bases separating them. The germline V gene encodes CDR1 SGHTA and CDR2 FQGNSA. This CDR3 contains 15 residues. CDR3 region: CASSLTRGIQETQYF. The CDR3 DNA follows: TGTGCCAGCAGCCTGACGCGCGGGATCCAAGAGACCCAGTACTTC.